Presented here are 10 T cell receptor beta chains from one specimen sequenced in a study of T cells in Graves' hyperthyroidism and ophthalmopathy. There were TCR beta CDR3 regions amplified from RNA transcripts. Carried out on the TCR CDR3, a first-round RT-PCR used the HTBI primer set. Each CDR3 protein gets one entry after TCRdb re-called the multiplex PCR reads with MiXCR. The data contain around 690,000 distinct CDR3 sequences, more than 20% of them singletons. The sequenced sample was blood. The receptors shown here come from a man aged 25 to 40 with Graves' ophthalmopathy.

CDR3 nucleotide sequence: TGTGCCAGCTGGTCATTTCTTAGCAATCAGCCCCAGCATTTT. This translates into CASWSFLSNQPQHF. The chain is built from TRBV28 and TRBJ1-5; D is undetermined. CDR3 length equals 14 residues. With 8 bases removed from V and 0 bases from J, the gap between germline ends came to 11 bases. Germline CDR1 MDHEN, CDR2 SYDVKM.

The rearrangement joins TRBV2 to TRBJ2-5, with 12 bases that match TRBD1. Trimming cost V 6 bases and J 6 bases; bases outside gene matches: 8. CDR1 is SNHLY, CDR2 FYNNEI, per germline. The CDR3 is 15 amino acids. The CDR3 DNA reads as TGTGCCAGCAGCGTGGGGACAGGGGGCCGGAAGACCCAGTACTTC. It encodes CASSVGTGGRKTQYF.

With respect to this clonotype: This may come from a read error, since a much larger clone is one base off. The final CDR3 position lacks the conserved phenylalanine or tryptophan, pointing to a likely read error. CDR3 coding DNA: TGTGCCACCACGACTAATAGCAATCAGCCCCAGCATTCT. Encoded protein: CATTTNSNQPQHS. The V gene is TRBV2, the J gene TRBJ1-5; D remains ambiguous. This CDR3 has 13 amino acids. Germline V gene lookup returns CDR1 SNHLY and CDR2 FYNNEI. Trimming left V 10 bases short and J 0 bases short, with 10 bases between.

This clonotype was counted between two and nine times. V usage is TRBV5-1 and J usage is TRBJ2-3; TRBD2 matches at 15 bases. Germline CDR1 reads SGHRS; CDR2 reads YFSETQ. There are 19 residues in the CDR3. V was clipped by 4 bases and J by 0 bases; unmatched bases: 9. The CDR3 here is CASSQTGLAGGGSTDTQYF. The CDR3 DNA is TGCGCCAGCAGCCAAACGGGACTAGCGGGAGGTGGAAGCACAGATACGCAGTATTTT.

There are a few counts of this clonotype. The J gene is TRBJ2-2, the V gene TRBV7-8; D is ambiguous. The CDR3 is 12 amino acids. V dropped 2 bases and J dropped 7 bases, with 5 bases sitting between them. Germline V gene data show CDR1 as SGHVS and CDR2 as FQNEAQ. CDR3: CASSLKDGELFF. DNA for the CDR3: TGTGCCAGCAGCTTAAAGGACGGGGAGCTGTTTTTT.

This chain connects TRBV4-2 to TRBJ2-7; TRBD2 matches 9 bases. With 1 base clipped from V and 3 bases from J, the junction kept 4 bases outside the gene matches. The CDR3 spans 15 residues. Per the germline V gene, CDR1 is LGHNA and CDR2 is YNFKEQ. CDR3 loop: CASSQASGTNYEQYF. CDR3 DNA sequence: TGTGCCAGCAGCCAAGCTAGCGGGACGAACTACGAGCAGTACTTC.

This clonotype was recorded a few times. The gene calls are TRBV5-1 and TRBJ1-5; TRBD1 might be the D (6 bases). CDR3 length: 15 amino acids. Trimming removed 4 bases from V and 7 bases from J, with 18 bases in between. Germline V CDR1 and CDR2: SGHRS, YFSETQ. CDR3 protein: CASSTSGQSGQPQHF. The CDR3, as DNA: TGCGCCAGCAGCACCAGTGGACAGTCGGGACAGCCCCAGCATTTT.

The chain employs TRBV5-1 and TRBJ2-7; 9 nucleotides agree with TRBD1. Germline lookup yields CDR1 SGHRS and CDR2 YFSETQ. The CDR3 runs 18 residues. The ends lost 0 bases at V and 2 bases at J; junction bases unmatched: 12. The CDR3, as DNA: TGCGCCAGCAGCTTGGCCCCCTCCGAGGGACAGGGCGCCTACGAGCAGTACTTC. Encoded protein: CASSLAPSEGQGAYEQYF.

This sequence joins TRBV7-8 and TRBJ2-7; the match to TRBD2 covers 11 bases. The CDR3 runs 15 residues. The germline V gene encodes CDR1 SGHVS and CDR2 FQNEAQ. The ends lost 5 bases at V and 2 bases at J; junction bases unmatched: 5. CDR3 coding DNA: TGTGCCAGCAGCCCGAATAGCGGGAGGGCCTACGAGCAGTACTTC. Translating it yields CASSPNSGRAYEQYF.

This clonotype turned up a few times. This CDR3 is CATSGGRASGSNEQFF. The CDR3 DNA reads TGTGCCACCAGCGGGGGTCGGGCTAGCGGGAGTAATGAGCAGTTCTTC. This chain uses TRBV15 with TRBJ2-1; 10 positions match TRBD2. CDR1 is LNHNV, CDR2 YYDKDF, per germline (reference sequence). The CDR3 runs to 16 residues. V was pared by 5 bases and J by 7 bases, with 11 bases of the junction left unmatched.